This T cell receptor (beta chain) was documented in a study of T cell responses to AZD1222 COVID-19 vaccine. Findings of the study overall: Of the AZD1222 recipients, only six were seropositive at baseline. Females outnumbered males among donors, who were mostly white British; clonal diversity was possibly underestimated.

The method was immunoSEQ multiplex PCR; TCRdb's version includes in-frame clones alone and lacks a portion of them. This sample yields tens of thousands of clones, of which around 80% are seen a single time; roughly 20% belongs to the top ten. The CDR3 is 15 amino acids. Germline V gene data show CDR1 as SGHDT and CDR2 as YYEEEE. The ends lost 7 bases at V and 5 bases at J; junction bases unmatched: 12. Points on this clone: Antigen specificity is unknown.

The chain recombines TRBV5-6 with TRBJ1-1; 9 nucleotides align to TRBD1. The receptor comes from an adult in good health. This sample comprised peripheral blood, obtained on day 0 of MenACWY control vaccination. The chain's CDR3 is CASAPGQGSGTEAFF. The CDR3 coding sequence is TGTGCCAGCGCGCCGGGACAGGGATCGGGGACTGAAGCTTTCTTT.